These 14 T cell receptor beta chains came from one sample sequenced in a study of CXCR3-negative and CXCR3-positive naive CD8 T cells. The TRB libraries of cDNA were built by UMI-labeled 5' RACE. TCRdb reprocessed the 5' RACE reads; each CDR3 protein has one entry and no DNA is given. This table lists 41,000 or so distinct CDR3 sequences. Sequencing input: naive CXCR3- CD8+ T cells from blood. Documented subset: CD45RO-CCR7+CD27+CD95- naive CD8+ T cells lacking CXCR3 (TNR3-). The receptors shown here come from a human donor in good health. Some clones in this sample may be carry-over from other donors' samples.

The chain links TRBV9 to TRBJ2-2; TCRdb gives TRBD1 as the D gene, but with no DNA this cannot be confirmed. This CDR3 region has 16 residues. The germline CDR1 and CDR2 sequences are SGDLS and YYNGEE. The CDR3 is CASSVSGASNTGELFF.

The J gene is TRBJ2-7, the V gene TRBV5-1; the TCRdb D gene call, TRBD1, has no DNA to confirm it. The CDR3 consists of 15 residues. Germline V gene lookup returns CDR1 SGHRS and CDR2 YFSETQ. The CDR3 spells CASSWSGTDDYEQYF.

The J gene is TRBJ2-1, the V gene TRBV7-2; TCRdb reports TRBD1, a call that lacks DNA to check it against. The CDR3 has 14 amino acids. The germline CDR1 and CDR2 sequences are SGHTA and FQGNSA. CDR3 amino acids: CASSTGVKTNEQFF.

This chain links TRBV27 with TRBJ2-7; TCRdb lists TRBD1, though no DNA is available to test this call. This CDR3 is built from 14 residues. Per germline, CDR1 MNHEY and CDR2 SMNVEV (reference sequence). The CDR3 here is CASSLKGRGLEQYF.

V usage is TRBV14 and J usage is TRBJ2-7. The CDR3 covers 15 residues. Germline CDR1 is SGHDN and CDR2 is FVKESK. The CDR3 spells CASSQVRGGSYEQYF.

V and J are TRBV12-3 or TRBV12-4 and TRBJ1-1; TCRdb reports TRBD1, a call that lacks DNA to check it against. This CDR3 comprises 11 residues. The CDR3 loop is CASSHQGGAFF.

The chain has TRBV20-1 and TRBJ2-1; the TRBD2 assignment by TCRdb is unverifiable without DNA. The CDR3 is made up of 15 amino acids. The germline V gene encodes CDR1 DFQATT and CDR2 SNEGSKA (reference sequence). The CDR3 region is CSARSPSGDHNEQFF.

The chain couples TRBV28 to TRBJ2-5; TCRdb designates TRBD1, a call that cannot be tested without DNA. Germline CDR1 reads MDHEN; CDR2 reads SYDVKM. The CDR3 has 14 amino acids. CDR3 loop: CASLGQGEKETQYF. The full variable domain, completed using reference TRBV28 and TRBJ2-5, is DVKVTQSSRYLVKRTGEKVFLECVQDMDHENMFWYRQDPGLGLRLIYFSYDVKMKEKGDIPEGYSVSREKKERFSLILESASTNQTSMYLCASLGQGEKETQYFGPGTRLLVL.

The chain is built from TRBV6-5 and TRBJ2-7; there is no DNA to check the TCRdb D call of TRBD2. Germline assignment: CDR1 MNHEY and CDR2 SVGAGI. The CDR3 consists of 15 residues. CDR3: CASTVIAGGHYEQYF.

V gene TRBV20-1 combines with J gene TRBJ1-1. This CDR3 spans 16 amino acids. Germline lookup yields CDR1 DFQATT and CDR2 SNEGSKA (reference sequence). CDR3 region: CSARRQGVGGYTEAFF.

J is TRBJ2-3 and V is TRBV5-5; there is no DNA to check the TCRdb D call of TRBD1. Germline values: CDR1 SGHKS, CDR2 YYEKEE (reference sequence). The CDR3 is 13 residues long. The CDR3: CASSFPGGDTQYF. Variable domain in full (rest from reference TRBV5-5 and TRBJ2-3): DAGVTQSPTHLIKTRGQQVTLRCSPISGHKSVSWYQQVLGQGPQFIFQYYEKEERGRGNFPDRFSARQFPNYSSELNVNALLLGDSALYLCASSFPGGDTQYFGPGTRLTVL.

The chain is built from TRBV7-2 and TRBJ2-5; as DNA is missing, the TRBD1 call by TCRdb cannot be tested. From germline, CDR1 is SGHTA and CDR2 FQGNSA. The CDR3 contains 14 residues. This CDR3 reads CASTDSGYQETQYF.

This clonotype is deemed medium-sized by its frequency. The chain employs TRBV29-1 and TRBJ1-2; TCRdb reports TRBD1, a call that lacks DNA to check it against. CDR3 length: 14 residues. Germline loops: CDR1 SQVTM, CDR2 ANQGSEA. CDR3 sequence reads: CSVEGSGTGYGYTF.

This chain uses TRBV7-2 with TRBJ2-7. Germline V CDR1 and CDR2: SGHTA, FQGNSA. The CDR3 loop spans 15 amino acids. This CDR3 reads CASSLHHDSSYEQYF.